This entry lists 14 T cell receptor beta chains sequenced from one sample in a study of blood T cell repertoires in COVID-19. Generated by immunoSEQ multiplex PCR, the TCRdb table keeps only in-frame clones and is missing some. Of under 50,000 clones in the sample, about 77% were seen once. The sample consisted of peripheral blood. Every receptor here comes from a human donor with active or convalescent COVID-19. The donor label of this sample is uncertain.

CDR3 nucleotides: TGCGCCAGCAGCCAAGTACAAGCGGGGGACTCCTACGAGCAGTACTTC. Residues: CASSQVQAGDSYEQYF. The chain links TRBV4-1 to TRBJ2-7; 8 nucleotides line up with TRBD2. Germline CDR1 is MGHRA and CDR2 is YSYEKL. The CDR3 is 16 residues long. Trimming removed 1 base from V and 0 bases from J; junction bases left unmatched: 5.

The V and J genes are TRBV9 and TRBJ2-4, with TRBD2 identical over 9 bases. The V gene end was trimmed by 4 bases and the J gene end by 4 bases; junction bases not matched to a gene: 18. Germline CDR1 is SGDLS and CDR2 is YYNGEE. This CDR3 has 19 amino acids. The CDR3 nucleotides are TGTGCCAGCAGCCCCGGGGAGGAGGGCCCGCTAGCGGGAAAAAACATTCAGTACTTC. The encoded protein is CASSPGEEGPLAGKNIQYF.

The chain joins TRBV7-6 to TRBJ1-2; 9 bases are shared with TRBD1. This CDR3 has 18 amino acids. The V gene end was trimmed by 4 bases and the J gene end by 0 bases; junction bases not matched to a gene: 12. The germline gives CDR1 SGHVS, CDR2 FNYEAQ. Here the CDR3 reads CASSSRTGTGSSNYGYTF. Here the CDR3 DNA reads TGTGCCAGCAGCTCTAGGACCGGGACAGGGTCCTCTAACTATGGCTACACCTTC.

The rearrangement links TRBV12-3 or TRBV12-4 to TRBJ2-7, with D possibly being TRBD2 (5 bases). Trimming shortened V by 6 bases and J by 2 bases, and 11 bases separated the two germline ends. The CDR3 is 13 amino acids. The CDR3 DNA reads TGTGCCAGCAGCGTCGGGAATACCTACGAGCAGTACTTC. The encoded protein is CASSVGNTYEQYF.

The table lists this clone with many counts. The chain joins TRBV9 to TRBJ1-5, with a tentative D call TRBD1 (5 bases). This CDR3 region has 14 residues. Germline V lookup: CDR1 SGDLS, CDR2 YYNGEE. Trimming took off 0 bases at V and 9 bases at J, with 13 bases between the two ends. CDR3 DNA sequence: TGTGCCAGCAGCGTAGCGGGGGAGAGGGGGCCCCAGCATTTT. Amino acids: CASSVAGERGPQHF. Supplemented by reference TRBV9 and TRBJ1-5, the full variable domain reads DSGVTQTPKHLITATGQRVTLRCSPRSGDLSVYWYQQSLDQGLQFLIQYYNGEERAKGNILERFSAQQFPDLHSELNLSSLELGDSALYFCASSVAGERGPQHFGDGTRLSIL.

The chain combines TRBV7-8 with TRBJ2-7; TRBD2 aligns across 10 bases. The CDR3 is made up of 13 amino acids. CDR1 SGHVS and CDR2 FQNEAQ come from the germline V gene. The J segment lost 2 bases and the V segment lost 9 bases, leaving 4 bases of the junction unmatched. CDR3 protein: CASRTSGTYEQYF. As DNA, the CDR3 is TGTGCCAGTCGGACTAGCGGCACCTACGAGCAGTACTTC.

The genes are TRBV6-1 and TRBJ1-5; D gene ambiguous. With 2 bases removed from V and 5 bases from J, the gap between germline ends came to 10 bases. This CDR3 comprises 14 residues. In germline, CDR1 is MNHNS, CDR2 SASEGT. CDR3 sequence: CASSEYEVYQPQHF. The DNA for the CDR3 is TGTGCCAGCAGTGAATATGAGGTCTATCAGCCCCAGCATTTT.

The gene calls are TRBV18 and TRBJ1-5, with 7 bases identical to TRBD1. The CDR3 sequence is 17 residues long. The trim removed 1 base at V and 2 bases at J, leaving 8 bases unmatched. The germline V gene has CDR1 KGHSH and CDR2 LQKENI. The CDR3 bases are TGTGCCAGCTCACCACTGAGAGACAGGGTGGGCAATCAGCCCCAGCATTTT. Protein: CASSPLRDRVGNQPQHF.

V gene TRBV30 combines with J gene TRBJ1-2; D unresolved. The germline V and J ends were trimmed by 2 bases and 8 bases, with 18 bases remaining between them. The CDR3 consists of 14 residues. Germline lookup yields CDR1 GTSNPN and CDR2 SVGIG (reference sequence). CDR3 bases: TGTGCCTGGAGTCCTTTCGGCAGCGATCGCGGCTACACCTTC. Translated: CAWSPFGSDRGYTF.

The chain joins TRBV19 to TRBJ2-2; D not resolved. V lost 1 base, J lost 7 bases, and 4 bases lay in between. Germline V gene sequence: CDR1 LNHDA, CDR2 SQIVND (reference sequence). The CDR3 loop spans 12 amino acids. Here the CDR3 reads CASSIGLGELFF. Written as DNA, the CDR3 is TGTGCCAGTAGTATAGGTCTCGGGGAGCTGTTTTTT.

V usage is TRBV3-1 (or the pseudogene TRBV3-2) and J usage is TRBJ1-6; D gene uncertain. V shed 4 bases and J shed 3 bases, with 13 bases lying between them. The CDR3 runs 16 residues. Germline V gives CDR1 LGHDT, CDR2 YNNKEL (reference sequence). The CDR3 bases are TGTGCCAGCAGCCGAGGAGCTTCTATCTATAATTCACCCCTCCACTTT. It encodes CASSRGASIYNSPLHF.

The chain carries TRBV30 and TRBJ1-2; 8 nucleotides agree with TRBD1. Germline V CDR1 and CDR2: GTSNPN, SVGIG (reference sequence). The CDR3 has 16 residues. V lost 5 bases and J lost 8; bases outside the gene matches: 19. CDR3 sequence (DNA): TGTGCCTGGGGGGGGACAGGATCACCCGGGGTCTGGGGCTACACCTTC. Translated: CAWGGTGSPGVWGYTF. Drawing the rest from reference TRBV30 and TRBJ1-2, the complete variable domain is SQTIHQWPATLVQPVGSPLSLECTVEGTSNPNLYWYRQAAGRGLQLLFYSVGIGQISSEVPQNLSASRPQDRQFILSSKKLLLSDSGFYLCAWGGTGSPGVWGYTFGSGTRLTVV.

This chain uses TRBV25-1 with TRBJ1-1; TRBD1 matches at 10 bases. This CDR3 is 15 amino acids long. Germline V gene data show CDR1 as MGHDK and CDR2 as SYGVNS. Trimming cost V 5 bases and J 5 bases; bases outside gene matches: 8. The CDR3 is CASSPLGQGRTEAFF. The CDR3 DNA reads TGTGCCAGCAGTCCTCTGGGACAGGGGAGGACTGAAGCTTTCTTT.

In DNA, the CDR3 is TGTGCCTGCGCGTCGGACAAGGGGTCCTACAATGAGCAGTTCTTC. It codes for CACASDKGSYNEQFF. The chain has TRBV30 and TRBJ2-1; D is perhaps TRBD1 (5 bases). This CDR3 is built from 15 residues. Germline V lookup: CDR1 GTSNPN, CDR2 SVGIG (reference sequence). The V end lost 6 bases, the J end lost 1 base, and 16 bases lay between the germline ends.